The clone carrying this T cell receptor beta chain was counted ten times or more. The germline V and J ends were trimmed by 5 bases and 1 base, with 20 bases remaining between them. The length of the CDR3 is 18 residues. From germline, CDR1 is SEHNR and CDR2 FQNEAQ (reference sequence). These data are taken from a study of T cells after posttransplantation cyclophosphamide. TCRdb's table, derived via immunoSEQ multiplex PCR, lists solely in-frame clones and lacks some. The sample includes 42,000 or so clones, none of them occurring once. This sequence was found in a woman in her forties or fifties in good health and a related stem cell transplant donor. V gene TRBV7-9 combines with J gene TRBJ2-2; D is perhaps TRBD1 (6 bases). The sequenced sample was PBMCs. In nucleotides, the CDR3 is TGTGCCAGCAGCCGCACCCGCTCCGGGACATGGAACACCGGGGAGCTGTTTTTT. This encodes CASSRTRSGTWNTGELFF.